The 13 T cell receptor beta chains below all came from one sample that was sequenced in a study of T cells in Graves' hyperthyroidism and ophthalmopathy. It was RNA transcripts that yielded the amplified TCR beta CDR3 regions. Carried out on the TCR CDR3, a first-round RT-PCR used the HTBI primer set. MiXCR was run by TCRdb on the multiplex PCR reads, yielding one entry per CDR3 protein. The table includes some 760,000 distinct CDR3 sequences, 12% to 15% detected once. The sequencing input was blood. The receptor source for this set is a woman younger than 30 with Graves' hyperthyroidism.

Regarding this clonotype: A much larger clone lies one base from this, so it may be a read error. V and J are TRBV28 and TRBJ1-1; D call uncertain. The germline V gene encodes CDR1 MDHEN and CDR2 SYDVKM. Trimming stripped 7 bases from V and 4 bases from J, with 10 bases between. The CDR3 length is 12 residues. The chain's CDR3 is CASMVAPTEAFF. CDR3 in DNA: TGTGCCAGCATGGTTGCGCCCACTGAAGCTTTCTTT.

Points on this clonotype: This sequence may be a read error, since a much larger clone differs from it by one base. The J gene is TRBJ2-7, the V gene TRBV3-1; 8 bases agree with TRBD1. V shed 0 bases and J 7 bases; nucleotides not matched to a gene: 8. The CDR3 runs 15 residues. Germline assignment: CDR1 LGHDT and CDR2 YNNKEL (reference sequence). CDR3 nucleotides: TGTGCCAGCAGCCAAGAACTGGCAGGGGGCGATGAGCAGTACTTC. Translation gives CASSQELAGGDEQYF.

In this sample, this clonotype turned up a few times. The V call is TRBV7-3, the J call TRBJ2-3, with TRBD2 matching 13 bases. Germline assignment: CDR1 SGHTA and CDR2 FQGTGA. The CDR3 sequence is 19 residues long. Germline trimming cut 5 bases from V and 3 bases from J; bases unmatched to any gene: 14. CDR3 loop: CASSPLSLLTSGRTDTQYF. The DNA for the CDR3 is TGTGCCAGCAGCCCTCTTTCCCTGCTGACTAGCGGGAGGACAGATACGCAGTATTTT.

The table lists this clonotype with a few counts. The V and J genes are TRBV19 and TRBJ1-5; tentatively, D is TRBD1 (5 bases). Germline V CDR1 and CDR2: LNHDA, SQIVND (reference sequence). The CDR3 is 14 amino acids. Trimming took off 4 bases at V and 4 bases at J, with 11 bases between the two ends. CDR3 DNA: TGTGCCAGTAGTACAAGGACATCTAATCAGCCCCAGCATTTT. Translated, it gives CASSTRTSNQPQHF. The whole variable domain, filled in from reference TRBV19 and TRBJ1-5, reads DGGITQSPKYLFRKEGQNVTLSCEQNLNHDAMYWYRQDPGQGLRLIYYSQIVNDFQKGDIAEGYSVSREKKESFPLTVTSAQKNPTAFYLCASSTRTSNQPQHFGDGTRLSIL.

There are many counts of this clonotype. V is TRBV18 and J is TRBJ2-1; no definite D call. The CDR3 is made up of 13 amino acids. Per germline, CDR1 KGHSH and CDR2 LQKENI. With 2 bases removed from V and 8 bases from J, the gap between germline ends came to 10 bases. The CDR3 bases are TGTGCCAGCTCACCATTGGTGCGAGATGAGCAGTTCTTC. This encodes CASSPLVRDEQFF.

Only a few counts were recorded for this clonotype. The chain joins TRBV4-1 to TRBJ2-4; no clear D. The CDR3 has 16 residues. Germline V gives CDR1 MGHRA, CDR2 YSYEKL. V was trimmed by 0 bases and J by 2 bases, leaving 11 bases between them. The CDR3 nucleotides read TGCGCCAGCAGCCAAGATCACCTGGGAACCAAAAACATTCAGTACTTC. Its translation: CASSQDHLGTKNIQYF.

The V call is TRBV6-1, the J call TRBJ2-7; D is perhaps TRBD1 (6 bases). The V gene lost 5 bases and the J gene lost 2 bases, with 16 bases spanning the gap. The CDR3 loop spans 15 amino acids. Looked up from germline, CDR1 is MNHNS and CDR2 is SASEGT. CDR3 in amino acids: CASSRIDRPPYEQYF. As DNA, the CDR3 is TGTGCCAGCAGTCGAATCGACAGGCCTCCCTACGAGCAGTACTTC.

Ten or more counts support this clonotype. This chain links TRBV2 with TRBJ2-1; TRBD1 might be the D (5 bases). This CDR3 has 11 residues. Germline V gene data show CDR1 as SNHLY and CDR2 as FYNNEI. CDR3: CSSVGLNEQFF. The DNA of the CDR3 is TGTTCATCAGTGGGGCTCAATGAGCAGTTCTTC.

This clonotype was detected a few times. The rearrangement uses TRBV14 and TRBJ2-1; 8 bases map to TRBD2. J lost 0 bases, V lost 0 bases, and 7 bases had no gene match. CDR1 and CDR2 (germline): SGHDN, FVKESK. The CDR3 covers 18 residues. DNA for the CDR3: TGTGCCAGCAGCCAAGAACTGGCGGGAGGTCTCTCCTACAATGAGCAGTTCTTC. Amino acid sequence: CASSQELAGGLSYNEQFF.

This clonotype came up many times. CDR3 nucleotide sequence: TGTGCCAGCAGCTTAGATACCCAGCGGGGCCAAGAGACCCAGTACTTC. It codes for CASSLDTQRGQETQYF. V gene TRBV11-3 combines with J gene TRBJ2-5, with TRBD2 identical over 7 bases. CDR1 SGHNT and CDR2 YENEEA come from the germline V gene. J lost 1 base, V lost 0 bases, and 5 bases had no gene match. CDR3 size: 16 residues.

V and J are TRBV28 and TRBJ2-7; D is unresolved. V was pared by 3 bases and J by 7 bases, with 13 bases between. This CDR3 spans 13 amino acids. Germline CDR1 reads MDHEN; CDR2 reads SYDVKM. This CDR3 reads CASSLVSLGEQYF. CDR3 nucleotides: TGTGCCAGCAGTTTGGTCTCGTTGGGGGAGCAGTACTTC.

This clonotype turned up a few times. The V and J genes are TRBV6-1 and TRBJ1-1, with 10 nucleotides matching TRBD1. Germline CDR1 and CDR2: MNHNS and SASEGT. V trimming: 3 bases; J trimming: 6 bases; junction bases outside the gene matches: 7. This CDR3 contains 15 residues. CDR3 loop: CASSESPGQGSEAFF. CDR3 coding DNA: TGTGCCAGCAGTGAGTCCCCGGGACAGGGGTCTGAAGCTTTCTTT.

This clonotype was detected many times. This chain uses TRBV30 with TRBJ1-4; TRBD1 matches 7 bases. Germline assignment: CDR1 GTSNPN and CDR2 SVGIG (reference sequence). The CDR3 length is 16 residues. J was trimmed by 5 bases and V by 3 bases; bases with no gene match: 12. CDR3 DNA sequence: TGTGCCTGGAGGGTTGAATTGAGAGGGGGCAATGAAAAACTGTTTTTT. Translating gives CAWRVELRGGNEKLFF.